The subject of this entry is one T cell receptor beta chain. Donors comprised only Caucasian adults living in Nashville, Tennessee. This sample is drawn from a study of shared clonotypes between healthy human individuals. TCRdb's table, derived via immunoSEQ multiplex PCR, lists solely in-frame clones and lacks some. The table includes approximately 2.1 million clones, approximately 93% detected once. CDR1 SGHTA and CDR2 FQGTGA come from the germline V gene. The junction had 8 bases not matched to a gene; V was cut back by 2 bases and J by 4 bases. There are 17 residues in the CDR3. Sample: naive CD4+ T cells from PBMCs. The subset is: CD45RA+ positively selected. The J gene is TRBJ2-3, the V gene TRBV7-3, with 11 bases identical to TRBD2. The receptor comes from a man between 18 and 35 years old in good health. Some clones in this sample may be carry-over from other donors' samples. CDR3 DNA sequence: TGTGCCAGCAGCTTAGGAGTAGCGGGAGGGCCGGCAGATACGCAGTATTTT. Its translation is CASSLGVAGGPADTQYF.